Following are 31 T cell receptor beta chains from one sample sequenced in a study of blood T cell repertoires in COVID-19. Sequenced by immunoSEQ multiplex PCR; TCRdb stores in-frame clones only, minus some. The data contain 200,000 to 250,000 clones, about 79% of them singletons. Sequencing input: PBMCs or T cells enriched from blood (not recorded which). These receptors were taken from a woman aged 55-75 years who had recovered from COVID-19.

V gene TRBV10-1 combines with J gene TRBJ2-4, with TRBD2 matching over 10 bases. This CDR3 is 14 amino acids long. Germline loops: CDR1 WNHNN, CDR2 SYGVQD (reference sequence). Unmatched junction bases numbered 10, after V lost 8 bases and J lost 9 bases. The CDR3 sequence: CASSEREGPLIQYF. CDR3 DNA: TGCGCCAGCTCCGAGCGGGAGGGCCCCCTCATTCAGTACTTC.

The chain joins TRBV12-3 or TRBV12-4 to TRBJ2-3, with D hard to call. The CDR3 runs to 13 residues. V was shortened by 7 bases and J by 0 bases, with 8 bases between the two germline ends. CDR3 bases: TGTGCCAGCACCTCCCTAAGCACAGATACGCAGTATTTT. Amino acids: CASTSLSTDTQYF.

The V call is TRBV12-1, the J call TRBJ2-4; the tabulated D call, TRBD2, remains unverified against the DNA. TRBV12-1 is an annotated pseudogene. The CDR3 totals 18 residues. The CDR3 is CASSSRDGAGGSKNIQYF. In DNA form, the CDR3 reads TGTGCCAGCAGCTCCCGAGATGGGGCGGGAGGTTCCAAAAACATTCAGTACTTC.

The chain has TRBV24-1 and TRBJ1-1, with D perhaps TRBD1 (5 bases). Germline V lookup: CDR1 KGHDR, CDR2 SFDVKD. This CDR3 region has 16 residues. V was cut by 9 bases and J by 0 bases, with 19 bases left in between. The CDR3 coding sequence is TGTGCCACCCACCTCAGGGTTTTTTTTATGAACACTGAAGCTTTCTTT. Translation: CATHLRVFFMNTEAFF.

This clone showed up just once. The V gene is TRBV10-3, the J gene TRBJ2-7; D ambiguous. CDR3 size: 11 residues. V was trimmed by 6 bases and J by 6 bases, leaving 9 bases between them. In germline, CDR1 is ENHRY, CDR2 SYGVKD. The CDR3 reads CAISQNSEQYF. CDR3 nucleotides: TGTGCCATCAGCCAAAACAGCGAGCAGTACTTC.

This clone came up a few times. The chain carries TRBV11-3 and TRBJ1-4; TRBD1 matches 8 bases. This CDR3 is 13 amino acids long. Germline CDR1 is SGHNT and CDR2 is YENEEA. V shed 10 bases, J shed 8 bases, and the junction held 9 bases outside the gene matches. In DNA form, the CDR3 reads TGTGCCATACCCGGGACAGGCGACGAAAAACTGTTTTTT. Its protein product is CAIPGTGDEKLFF.

In nucleotides, the CDR3 is TGTGCCAGCAGCCGACTAGTTTCGGGCTACGAGCAGTACTTC. Translating it yields CASSRLVSGYEQYF. The chain recombines TRBV6-5 with TRBJ2-7; D might be TRBD2 (6 bases). The germline CDR1 and CDR2 sequences are MNHEY and SVGAGI. This CDR3 has 14 residues. V lost 6 bases and J 3 bases, leaving 15 bases between the germline ends.

This clone was recorded once. The V gene is TRBV19, the J gene TRBJ2-3; tentative D call: TRBD1 (6 bases). The length of the CDR3 is 16 residues. V was trimmed by 4 bases and J by 4 bases, leaving 18 bases between them. CDR1 and CDR2 from the germline V gene are LNHDA and SQIVND (reference sequence). The CDR3: CASSSPRDTFADTQYF. The CDR3 nucleotides read TGTGCCAGTAGTAGTCCCCGGGACACCTTCGCAGATACGCAGTATTTT.

This rearrangement joins TRBV3-1 (or the pseudogene TRBV3-2) to TRBJ1-2; a possible D gene is TRBD1 (5 bases). With 4 bases removed from V and 8 bases from J, the gap between germline ends came to 11 bases. Germline CDR1 reads LGHDT; CDR2 reads YNNKEL (reference sequence). CDR3 size: 12 residues. CDR3 DNA sequence: TGTGCCAGCAGCCCTGGATCAGGGGGCTACACCTTC. It translates to CASSPGSGGYTF.

This clone was seen just once. The genes are TRBV25-1 and TRBJ2-5; 8 bases align to TRBD1. The ends lost 7 bases at V and 2 bases at J; junction bases unmatched: 12. The CDR3 length is 16 residues. The germline V gene has CDR1 MGHDK and CDR2 SYGVNS. CDR3 bases: TGTGCCAGCACCCTCTCCGGGACAGGAGAGCAAGAGACCCAGTACTTC. Its translation: CASTLSGTGEQETQYF. The full variable domain, rest sourced from reference TRBV25-1 and TRBJ2-5, is EADIYQTPRYLVIGTGKKITLECSQTMGHDKMYWYQQDPGMELHLIHYSYGVNSTEKGDLSSESTVSRIRTEHFPLTLESARPSHTSQYLCASTLSGTGEQETQYFGPGTRLLVL.

V is TRBV4-2 and J is TRBJ1-2; D unclear. Per the germline V gene, CDR1 is LGHNA and CDR2 is YNFKEQ. The CDR3 consists of 15 residues. V lost 3 bases and J lost 6, with 17 bases in between. The CDR3 DNA reads TGTGCCAGCAGCCATACTGAGGCCGCCTCCAATGGCTACACCTTC. Protein sequence: CASSHTEAASNGYTF.

This clone was seen once. The DNA for the CDR3 is TGTGCCAGCGGCCCTTTTAGCGGTACCTACGAGCAGTACTTC. Translated, it gives CASGPFSGTYEQYF. The genes are TRBV6-5 and TRBJ2-7, with D possibly TRBD2 on 6 matching bases. Germline CDR1 MNHEY, CDR2 SVGAGI. The CDR3 extends over 14 amino acids. With 8 bases removed from V and 2 bases from J, the gap between germline ends came to 16 bases.

The chain combines TRBV7-2 with TRBJ2-3, with D tentatively TRBD2 (6 bases). The CDR3 length is 15 residues. Germline lookup yields CDR1 SGHTA and CDR2 FQGNSA. Trimming cost V 1 base and J 1 base, with 9 bases left between them. The CDR3 sequence is CASSLVGGGTDTQYF. CDR3 DNA sequence: TGTGCCAGCAGCTTAGTGGGGGGAGGCACAGATACGCAGTATTTT.

The chain uses TRBV5-6 and TRBJ2-5, with D maybe TRBD2 (7 bases). CDR1 and CDR2 (germline): SGHDT, YYEEEE. The V end lost 4 bases, the J end lost 1 base, and 8 bases lay between the germline ends. The CDR3 totals 13 residues. The CDR3 protein is CASSGGAQETQYF. The DNA for the CDR3 is TGTGCCAGCAGCGGGGGGGCCCAAGAGACCCAGTACTTC.

The CDR3 is CASSAREDGKLFF. As DNA, the CDR3 is TGTGCCAGCAGCGCCAGGGAGGATGGAAAACTGTTTTTT. The chain is built from TRBV6-6 and TRBJ1-4; TRBD1 might be the D (5 bases). Germline V gene sequence: CDR1 MNHNY, CDR2 SVGAGI (reference sequence). The CDR3 is 13 residues long. The V end lost 6 bases, the J end lost 10 bases, and 15 bases lay between the germline ends.

In DNA, the CDR3 is TGTGCCAGTAGCGCAACTCCAGGGTCTGGGGCCAACGTCCTGACTTTC. This encodes CASSATPGSGANVLTF. The V gene is TRBV19, the J gene TRBJ2-6; D is possibly TRBD1 (5 bases). This CDR3 comprises 16 residues. Trimming left V 6 bases short and J 1 base short, with 13 bases between. Per germline, CDR1 LNHDA and CDR2 SQIVND (reference sequence).

The rearrangement joins TRBV9 to TRBJ1-4, with D possibly being TRBD1 (6 bases). Germline V gives CDR1 SGDLS, CDR2 YYNGEE. Trimming removed 2 bases from V and 6 bases from J, with 14 bases in between. This CDR3 contains 15 residues. For the CDR3, the DNA is TGTGCCAGCAGCGTTACAGGGCGTCGGGATGAAAAACTGTTTTTT. It is translated as CASSVTGRRDEKLFF.

The chain combines TRBV10-1 with TRBJ2-3, with D possibly being TRBD2 (6 bases). There are 14 residues in the CDR3. In germline, CDR1 is WNHNN, CDR2 SYGVQD (reference sequence). V lost 10 bases and J 2 bases, leaving 16 bases between the germline ends. CDR3 in DNA: TGCGCCACCGCGGGTAGCGGCTCCACAGATACGCAGTATTTT. Translating it yields CATAGSGSTDTQYF.

This clone was recorded only once. V and J are TRBV5-4 and TRBJ2-7; 7 bases line up with TRBD1. Trimming at V came to 0 bases and at J to 7 bases, leaving 7 bases not matched to a gene. Germline CDR1 and CDR2: SGHNT and YYREEE (reference sequence). The CDR3 runs to 14 residues. The CDR3: CASSLGGGLREQYF. In DNA form, the CDR3 reads TGTGCCAGCAGCTTGGGAGGGGGCTTACGGGAGCAGTACTTC.

The gene calls are TRBV10-3 and TRBJ2-1; 7 bases line up with TRBD1. Per germline, CDR1 ENHRY and CDR2 SYGVKD. CDR3 length equals 15 residues. V dropped 6 bases and J dropped 0; count of bases not matched to a gene: 5. The CDR3 protein is CAIRETGSSYNEQFF. As DNA, the CDR3 is TGTGCCATCAGGGAGACAGGGTCCTCCTACAATGAGCAGTTCTTC.

The V call is TRBV5-4, the J call TRBJ1-2; D is ambiguous. Deletions cut 0 bases from V and 4 bases from J, with 13 bases between. This CDR3 has 15 residues. The germline CDR1 and CDR2 sequences are SGHNT and YYREEE (reference sequence). The CDR3 DNA is TGTGCCAGCAGCTTGGCGGGGTTGCTCGTCTATGGCTACACCTTC. It translates to CASSLAGLLVYGYTF.

This clone was seen only a few times. The chain is built from TRBV7-3 and TRBJ1-1; D is unclear. Germline CDR1 and CDR2: SGHTA and FQGTGA. The CDR3 length is 14 residues. The V end lost 5 bases, the J end lost 4 bases, and 14 bases lay between the germline ends. Written as DNA, the CDR3 is TGTGCCAGCAGCCAATGGTCCGGGAGCACTGAAGCTTTCTTT. Protein sequence: CASSQWSGSTEAFF.

This rearrangement joins TRBV4-1 to TRBJ1-1; 9 bases fit TRBD1. The CDR3 is 15 amino acids. Trimming at V came to 1 base and at J to 6 bases, leaving 6 bases not matched to a gene. Per the germline V gene, CDR1 is MGHRA and CDR2 is YSYEKL. The CDR3 region has the DNA TGCGCCAGCAGCCAAGTTGGGACAGGGTTCCCTGAAGCTTTCTTT. The encoded protein is CASSQVGTGFPEAFF.

V and J are TRBV7-2 and TRBJ2-2; 8 positions agree with TRBD2. The CDR3 sequence is 16 residues long. The ends lost 1 base at V and 0 bases at J; junction bases unmatched: 1. The V gene's germline CDR1 is SGHTA and CDR2 FQGNSA. CDR3 sequence: CASSLGLATNTGELFF. In DNA form, the CDR3 reads TGTGCCAGCAGCTTAGGACTAGCGACGAACACCGGGGAGCTGTTTTTT.

This sequence joins TRBV7-9 and TRBJ2-1, with 10 bases fitting TRBD1. Trimming took 1 base from V and 0 from J; bases not matched to a gene: 3. Germline CDR1 SEHNR, CDR2 FQNEAQ (reference sequence). The CDR3 is 17 residues long. The CDR3 here is CASSLGGDRGSYNEQFF. CDR3 nucleotide sequence: TGTGCCAGCAGCTTAGGTGGGGACAGGGGCTCCTACAATGAGCAGTTCTTC.

This clone was recorded only once. This chain connects TRBV7-2 to TRBJ2-7; 7 nucleotides agree with TRBD2. Germline assignment: CDR1 SGHTA and CDR2 FQGNSA. V was clipped by 1 base and J by 5 bases; unmatched bases: 8. CDR3 length: 15 amino acids. The CDR3 region is CASSLVASGRDEQYF. The CDR3 region has the DNA TGTGCCAGCAGCTTAGTGGCTAGCGGCCGTGACGAGCAGTACTTC.

The V and J genes are TRBV19 and TRBJ1-3, with D possibly TRBD1 on 6 matching bases. This CDR3 spans 16 amino acids. Per germline, CDR1 LNHDA and CDR2 SQIVND (reference sequence). Trimming removed 1 base from V and 2 bases from J, with 12 bases in between. The CDR3 DNA is TGTGCCAGTAGTATAGTGACAGGCAGAACTGGAAACACCATATATTTT. This gives the protein CASSIVTGRTGNTIYF. The complete variable domain, with remaining parts taken from reference TRBV19 and TRBJ1-3, reads DGGITQSPKYLFRKEGQNVTLSCEQNLNHDAMYWYRQDPGQGLRLIYYSQIVNDFQKGDIAEGYSVSREKKESFPLTVTSAQKNPTAFYLCASSIVTGRTGNTIYFGEGSWLTVV.

V and J are TRBV19 and TRBJ1-5, with TRBD1 identical over 10 bases. Trimming removed 8 bases from V and 6 bases from J; junction bases left unmatched: 10. This CDR3 has 15 residues. Germline V gives CDR1 LNHDA, CDR2 SQIVND (reference sequence). The CDR3 DNA reads as TGTGCCAGTGGTGACAGGGGGCGCATCTCTCAGCCCCAGCATTTT. Encoded protein: CASGDRGRISQPQHF. The entire variable domain, with the rest obtained from reference TRBV19 and TRBJ1-5, is as follows: DGGITQSPKYLFRKEGQNVTLSCEQNLNHDAMYWYRQDPGQGLRLIYYSQIVNDFQKGDIAEGYSVSREKKESFPLTVTSAQKNPTAFYLCASGDRGRISQPQHFGDGTRLSIL.

The chain recombines TRBV7-9 with TRBJ1-5; D unresolved. The CDR3 extends over 17 amino acids. From germline, CDR1 is SEHNR and CDR2 FQNEAQ (reference sequence). V was clipped by 1 base and J by 3 bases, with 16 bases between them. CDR3 in amino acids: CASSLGKGGVPNQPQHF. As DNA, the CDR3 is TGTGCCAGCAGCTTAGGAAAGGGAGGAGTCCCCAATCAGCCCCAGCATTTT. The full variable domain, in which reference TRBV7-9 and TRBJ1-5 provide the parts outside the CDR3, is DTGVSQNPRHKITKRGQNVTFRCDPISEHNRLYWYRQTLGQGPEFLTYFQNEAQLEKSRLLSDRFSAERPKGSFSTLEIQRTEQGDSAMYLCASSLGKGGVPNQPQHFGDGTRLSIL.

The CDR3 sequence: CASSRLAGGAGSYNEQFF. The DNA for the CDR3 is TGTGCCAGCAGCCGCCTGGCCGGGGGAGCGGGATCGTACAATGAGCAGTTCTTC. The rearrangement joins TRBV27 to TRBJ2-1; 7 bases line up with TRBD2. The germline gives CDR1 MNHEY, CDR2 SMNVEV (reference sequence). The CDR3 contains 18 residues. After removal of 6 bases from V and 4 bases from J, the junction contained 18 bases not matched to a gene.

V usage is TRBV4-1 and J usage is TRBJ1-6; TRBD1 matches at 7 bases. The CDR3 runs to 14 residues. The ends lost 3 bases at V and 13 bases at J; junction bases unmatched: 9. Per germline, CDR1 MGHRA and CDR2 YSYEKL. The CDR3: CASSQEPRQGPLHF. DNA of the CDR3: TGCGCCAGCAGCCAGGAACCAAGACAGGGTCCCCTCCACTTT.